This TCR beta chain was obtained from a study of metastatic and nonmetastatic thyroid tumors. Overall study: The authors compared repertoires across blood and tumor or nodule tissue from malignant and benign thyroid patients. Study-level points and caveats: The reported finding was significantly higher TCR beta diversity in malignant thyroid tumors relative to benign nodules, in blood and tumor.

This clone was observed at least ten times. What it recognizes is unknown. Thyroid surgery was performed in patients who had received no treatment beforehand. Per the original data handling: The authors used CDR3 differences across clinicopathological groups to build a distant-metastasis classifier for papillary thyroid cancer. TCRdb reassembled clones from the PCR reads with MiXCR. TCRdb's processing, not the authors', yielded these V and J calls. The table lists about 21,000 clones, about 10% of them singletons. This receptor was identified in a female donor with papillary thyroid cancer or a benign thyroid nodule (not recorded which). Some clones in this sample may be carry-over from other donors' samples. What was sequenced was blood.

The CDR3 DNA sequence: TGTGCCAGTCAACATCGTGATTACACTGAAGCTTTCTTT. Its protein product is CASQHRDYTEAFF. This chain links TRBV6-2 or TRBV6-3 with TRBJ1-1; D is ambiguous. The V gene's germline CDR1 is MNHEY and CDR2 SVGEGT. V lost 9 bases and J lost 3, with 14 bases in between. The CDR3 has 13 amino acids.